This T cell receptor (beta chain) was retrieved from a study of T cells in Graves' hyperthyroidism and ophthalmopathy. This clonotype was seen ten or more times. V gave up 3 bases and J gave up 2 bases, with 10 bases separating them. The CDR3 loop spans 14 amino acids. RNA transcripts provided the source from which TCR beta CDR3 regions were amplified. With the HTBI primer set, the TCR CDR3 went through a first round of RT-PCR. In TCRdb, the multiplex PCR reads were re-called with MiXCR into one record per CDR3 protein. The sample consists of roughly 510,000 distinct CDR3 sequences, around 21% of them appearing once.

Sequencing was done on a sample of blood. The chain is built from TRBV12-3 or TRBV12-4 and TRBJ2-5; D uncertain. The clonotype comes from a man aged 18-30 years with Graves' hyperthyroidism. CDR3 in DNA: TGTGCCAGCAGTTTGTGGCAGAGACAAGAGACCCAGTACTTC. Translation gives CASSLWQRQETQYF.